These 10 T cell receptor beta chains were sequenced from one sample in a study of shared clonotypes between healthy human individuals. Data came from immunoSEQ multiplex PCR; TCRdb stores just in-frame clones and leaves some out. This sample has about a million clones, with about 75% found just once. The material sequenced was memory CD4+ T cells sorted from blood. Subset: CD45RA-negative fraction. The source is a young man in good health.

This clone has ten or more counts. This chain joins TRBV7-2 and TRBJ1-4, with TRBD1 as a possible D gene (5 bases). Germline CDR1 is SGHTA and CDR2 is FQGNSA. Trimming took off 0 bases at V and 8 bases at J, with 16 bases between the two ends. CDR3 size: 16 residues. The CDR3 nucleotides are TGTGCCAGCAGCTTAGCGGGAGGGGCGGAATGGGAAAAACTGTTTTTT. Translated, it gives CASSLAGGAEWEKLFF. Supplemented by reference TRBV7-2 and TRBJ1-4, the full variable domain reads GAGVSQSPSNKVTEKGKDVELRCDPISGHTALYWYRQSLGQGLEFLIYFQGNSAPDKSGLPSDRFSAERTGGSVSTLTIQRTQQEDSAVYLCASSLAGGAEWEKLFFGSGTQLSVL.

The V call is TRBV5-1, the J call TRBJ2-2, with 7 positions matching TRBD2. Trimming cost V 0 bases and J 4 bases; bases outside gene matches: 6. Germline values: CDR1 SGHRS, CDR2 YFSETQ. This CDR3 comprises 16 residues. The CDR3 loop is CASSLAAGVGTGELFF. CDR3 DNA: TGCGCCAGCAGCTTGGCGGCGGGAGTAGGCACCGGGGAGCTGTTTTTT.

Regarding this clone: An end of the junction does not agree with germline; a read error may underlie this. V usage is TRBV30 and J usage is TRBJ2-3, with D perhaps TRBD1 or TRBD2 (5 bases each). The CDR3 sequence is 11 residues long. Germline V gives CDR1 GTSNPN, CDR2 SVGIG (reference sequence). CDR3 coding DNA: TGTGTCTGGGGGATTGGGGATACGCAGTATTTT. This sequence encodes CVWGIGDTQYF.

This clone was seen a few times. The rearrangement joins TRBV5-6 to TRBJ1-1; D ambiguous. The V and J ends lost 0 bases and 0 bases respectively, with 9 bases between them. The CDR3 sequence is 15 residues long. CDR1 is SGHDT, CDR2 YYEEEE, per germline. CDR3 protein: CASSLAAVMNTEAFF. The CDR3 DNA reads TGTGCCAGCAGCTTGGCCGCAGTCATGAACACTGAAGCTTTCTTT.

The chain links TRBV7-3 to TRBJ2-1; 7 bases line up with TRBD2. The CDR3 spans 14 residues. J gave up 6 bases and V 4 bases, and 6 bases lay outside the gene matches. CDR1 and CDR2 from the germline V gene are SGHTA and FQGTGA. CDR3 DNA sequence: TGTGCCAGCAGCTCAGGGCTAGCGGCCAATGAGCAGTTCTTC. Translation: CASSSGLAANEQFF.

This chain links TRBV6-5 with TRBJ2-7, with 7 bases matching TRBD1. The CDR3 sequence is 14 residues long. Trimming removed 7 bases from V and 0 bases from J; junction bases left unmatched: 6. Germline V lookup: CDR1 MNHEY, CDR2 SVGAGI. The CDR3, as DNA: TGTGCCAGCACTCCGGCAGGGGGCTCCTACGAGCAGTACTTC. Translating gives CASTPAGGSYEQYF.

Ten or more counts support this clone. This rearrangement joins TRBV6-1 to TRBJ1-4, with a weak D call TRBD1 (6 bases). There are 15 residues in the CDR3. The germline V and J ends were trimmed by 0 bases and 8 bases, with 13 bases remaining between them. Germline V gives CDR1 MNHNS, CDR2 SASEGT. CDR3 amino acids: CASSEARGFWEKLFF. The CDR3 DNA follows: TGTGCCAGCAGTGAAGCTAGGGGGTTTTGGGAAAAACTGTTTTTT.

This clone was detected only once. This chain joins TRBV7-4 and TRBJ1-1; possible D gene TRBD1, 6 bases. The CDR3 loop spans 17 amino acids. Per the germline V gene, CDR1 is SGHVT and CDR2 is SQSDAQ. The V end was cut by 1 base, the J end by 0 bases, with 15 bases between. The CDR3 here is CASSLGDTTQVNTEAFF. The CDR3, as DNA: TGTGCCAGCAGCTTAGGGGACACAACGCAAGTGAACACTGAAGCTTTCTTT.

This chain links TRBV28 with TRBJ1-3; maybe TRBD1 (6 bases). V lost 3 bases and J 0 bases, leaving 15 bases between the germline ends. Looked up from germline, CDR1 is MDHEN and CDR2 is SYDVKM. This CDR3 is built from 17 residues. The CDR3 bases are TGTGCCAGCAGTTTCCTAGGACAGACGGGCTCTGGAAACACCATATATTTT. Translating gives CASSFLGQTGSGNTIYF.

V usage is TRBV6-5 and J usage is TRBJ2-7, with D possibly TRBD1 on 5 matching bases. Trimming took off 4 bases at V and 3 bases at J, with 10 bases between the two ends. The CDR3 loop spans 13 amino acids. In germline, CDR1 is MNHEY, CDR2 SVGAGI. CDR3: CASSSGSHYEQYF. The CDR3 DNA follows: TGTGCCAGCAGTTCAGGGTCCCACTACGAGCAGTACTTC.